This record concerns one T cell receptor (beta chain) sequence. The sample comes from a study of blood T cell repertoires in COVID-19. The overall study: Samples representing acute and convalescent COVID-19 were sourced from the United States, Italy and Spain. Sources were T cells, B-cell-depleted T cells, or PBMCs; the material itself was cDNA or gDNA.

As handled by the study authors: Reference gene primer amplification gave estimated nucleated cell counts. Some clones are missing from TCRdb's copy, which holds only in-frame ones; the method was immunoSEQ multiplex PCR. That table gives V, J and clone size, and the DNA gave D and trimming. The table records 150,000 to 200,000 clones, 89% of them present only once. With 6 bases clipped from V and 7 bases from J, the junction kept 18 bases outside the gene matches. This CDR3 comprises 18 residues. Germline V CDR1 and CDR2: MNHNS, SASEGT. The sequenced material came from peripheral blood. This sequence joins TRBV6-1 and TRBJ2-4; 10 nucleotides align to TRBD1. The TCR was taken from a man aged 18 to 35 who had recovered from COVID-19. As DNA, the CDR3 is TGTGCCAGCAGCGAACACGGGACAGGGGTTGCGAGTTTGAACATTCAGTACTTC. The encoded protein is CASSEHGTGVASLNIQYF.